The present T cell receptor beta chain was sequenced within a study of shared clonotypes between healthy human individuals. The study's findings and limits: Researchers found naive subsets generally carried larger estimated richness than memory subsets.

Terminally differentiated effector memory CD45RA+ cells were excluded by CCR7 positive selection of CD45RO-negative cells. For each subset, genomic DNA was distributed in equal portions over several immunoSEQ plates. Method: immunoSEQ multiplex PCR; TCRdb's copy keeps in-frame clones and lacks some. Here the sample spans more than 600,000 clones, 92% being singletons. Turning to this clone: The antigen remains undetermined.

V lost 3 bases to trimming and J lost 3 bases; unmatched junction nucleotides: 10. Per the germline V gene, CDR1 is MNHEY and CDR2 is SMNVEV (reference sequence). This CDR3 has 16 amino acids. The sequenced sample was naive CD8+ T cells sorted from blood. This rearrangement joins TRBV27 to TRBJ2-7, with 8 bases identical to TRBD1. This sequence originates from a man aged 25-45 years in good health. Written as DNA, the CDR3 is TGTGCCAGCAGTTTCTCGACAGGGGCTGGGCTCTACGAGCAGTACTTC. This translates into CASSFSTGAGLYEQYF.